The next 5 T cell receptor beta chains were all read from a single sample in a study of blood T cell repertoires in COVID-19. Only in-frame clones appear in the TCRdb table, and some are missing; sequencing was by immunoSEQ multiplex PCR. The sample holds about 300,000 clones, around 88% seen once. Sequencing used peripheral blood. These receptors came from a woman aged 45-65 years with acute or convalescent COVID-19.

The chain employs TRBV11-2 and TRBJ1-3; TRBD1 might be the D (5 bases). The germline V gene encodes CDR1 SGHAT and CDR2 FQNNGV. This CDR3 is 17 amino acids long. Trimming shortened V by 1 base and J by 0 bases, and 13 bases separated the two germline ends. Here the CDR3 reads CASSLGSGLYSGNTIYF. The CDR3 DNA reads as TGTGCCAGCAGCTTAGGGTCAGGGCTCTACTCTGGAAACACCATATATTTT.

The gene calls are TRBV19 and TRBJ1-4; tentative D call: TRBD1 (6 bases). Germline loops: CDR1 LNHDA, CDR2 SQIVND (reference sequence). V was trimmed by 9 bases and J by 3 bases, leaving 23 bases between them. CDR3 length equals 17 residues. The CDR3 region has the DNA TGTGCCAGCACCACGACCCTCAGGGGACGATCTAATGAAAAACTGTTTTTT. Translation gives CASTTTLRGRSNEKLFF.

The V call is TRBV10-1, the J call TRBJ2-1, with 7 nucleotides matching TRBD2. Germline V gene lookup returns CDR1 WNHNN and CDR2 SYGVQD (reference sequence). After removal of 10 bases from V and 5 bases from J, the junction contained 11 bases not matched to a gene. CDR3 length equals 14 residues. The CDR3 sequence is CATKLADRDNEQFF. CDR3 coding DNA: TGCGCCACTAAGCTAGCGGATCGTGACAATGAGCAGTTCTTC.

The chain employs TRBV24-1 and TRBJ1-5; perhaps TRBD1 as D (6 bases). With 4 bases removed from V and 4 bases from J, the gap between germline ends came to 13 bases. CDR3 size: 15 residues. CDR1 is KGHDR and CDR2 is SFDVKD in the germline V gene. In DNA, the CDR3 is TGTGCCACCAGTGAGGCTTCAGGGGATAATCAGCCCCAGCATTTT. It is translated as CATSEASGDNQPQHF.

The CDR3: CASSMLAAGNAEQYF. In DNA form, the CDR3 reads TGTGCCAGCAGCATGCTAGCGGCCGGGAACGCCGAGCAGTACTTC. The rearrangement uses TRBV5-6 and TRBJ2-7; 7 bases fit TRBD2. Losses at the gene ends were 4 bases for V and 6 bases for J; bases not matched to a gene: 13. Germline V gene sequence: CDR1 SGHDT, CDR2 YYEEEE. The CDR3 extends over 15 amino acids.